This TCR beta chain was obtained from a study of Graves' ophthalmopathy and Graves' hyperthyroidism (dated 2018 in TCRdb). About the investigation overall: Peripheral blood samples were taken at the time of initial diagnosis, before any treatment was given. To tell Graves' ophthalmopathy apart from Graves' hyperthyroidism, and to predict which patients would progress to ophthalmopathy, the study relied on TCR beta repertoire signatures. In total, some 140 blood samples were TCR-sequenced: 43 ophthalmopathy, approximately 80 hyperthyroidism and about 17 hyperthyroidism-to-ophthalmopathy patients. A discovery set of 90 to 100 patients (about 45 ophthalmopathy, 55 to 65 stable hyperthyroidism) was enrolled to explore V-J signatures distinguishing ophthalmopathy from hyperthyroidism. The independent validation cohort included some 19 hyperthyroidism patients plus 17 patients who later progressed from hyperthyroidism to ophthalmopathy. In roughly 6 hyperthyroidism patients, T-cell repertoires of thyroid tissue and blood were compared. Following sampling, methimazole starting at 30 mg daily was administered to hyperthyroidism patients, and high-dose intravenous methylprednisolone was administered to ophthalmopathy patients. What the study reported, not specific to this receptor: In cross-validation, the 13-signature model distinguished ophthalmopathy from stable hyperthyroidism with nearly 90% sensitivity and 81.08% specificity, while in the test set the corresponding values were roughly 80% and 75%. Most expanded thyroid clonotypes with a frequency above 0.001 also appeared in blood, which suggests that blood repertoires may reflect the immune response in the thyroid. Sample size was not predetermined statistically, and investigators were not blinded to group allocation. In validation, the model predicted ophthalmopathy progression with about 70% sensitivity and 72.22% specificity; some twelve predicted patients were CT-confirmed with GO in a median of around 6 months.

The table lists this clonotype with a few counts. Its antigen is not yet known. Within one base of it there is no much larger clone, and no base qualities were kept. Patients with ophthalmopathy had moderately to severely active disease, with a Clinical Activity Score of 3 or more, a NOSPECS grade of 4 or more, and a disease duration of less than 3 months. Patients were excluded if they had other autoimmune diseases, uncontrolled infections, pregnancy or lactation. Diagnosis relied on clinical symptoms, serum thyroxine, TRAb, thyroid ultrasound and orbital computed tomography. Ficoll-Paque density gradient centrifugation was used to isolate PBMCs from around 10 ml of fresh peripheral blood. Trizol reagent was used to extract the total RNA, and its quality was then checked on an Agilent 2100 Bioanalyzer. V is clipped by 0 bases and J by 9 bases, and the sequence between their germline boundaries is 12 bases long. The CDR3 covers 15 residues, taking in both the cysteine and the phenylalanine. This entry keeps only the CDR3 DNA: 45 bases, framed from base 1. As encoded in the germline V gene, CDR1 is MGHRA while CDR2 is YSYEKL.

For repertoire sequencing, TCR beta CDR3 regions were amplified from RNA transcripts. The first round of RT-PCR was done with HTBI primers and the Qiagen OneStep RT-PCR kit, and was followed by a second round of multiplex PCR, then size selection and purification. Libraries were sequenced on an Illumina HiSeq2000 using paired-end 100 bp reads. Regarding the original processing steps: SOAPnuke was used to process the reads, removing any read that contained adapters or uncalled bases, had a mean Phred below 15, or lacked an exact match to the constant primer or identifier. COPE v1.2.5 was used to merge the high-quality paired reads. Unique nucleotide sequences were defined as clonotypes and aligned to IMGT TRB V, D and J references using MiTCR v1.1. The analysis was limited to V-J combinations with a frequency above 0.0001, which together covered 99.2% of repertoires. For each V-J combination, a TCR clonal expansion and chaos score was defined as the ratio of F50 clonal expansion to chaos observed in the TCRdist matrix. Features were reduced by Welch's t-statistics and random forest to around 14 V-J combinations, which fed a naive Bayes classifier. The similarity between thyroid and blood repertoires was quantified using the Morisita-Horn index. Using fastp trimming at Q25 and MiXCR clonotype assembly, TCRdb reanalyzed the public sequencing data and kept in-frame beta chains. Rows are unified per CDR3 protein, each entry keeping the most common DNA and genes. The V and J calls were not made by the authors but by TCRdb's processing. The sample data list some 240,000 distinct CDR3 sequences, and 40% to 50% of these were observed just once. The top ten constitute around 43% of the sample.

The V gene is TRBV4-1 and the J gene is TRBJ1-6, with the identity of the D gene unclear. Sequenced sample: peripheral blood. This receptor was obtained from an adult man with Graves' ophthalmopathy. The nucleotide sequence is given as TGCGCCAGCAGCCAAGATCTAAGGGTCGGTTCACCCCTCCACTTT. The resulting protein is CASSQDLRVGSPLHF.